The T cell receptor beta chain under discussion was sequenced for a study of control samples from healthy donors and cancer patients. This clone was counted once. TCRdb's table, derived via immunoSEQ multiplex PCR, lists solely in-frame clones and lacks some. The table shows roughly 69,000 clones, with around 87% occurring only once. This CDR3 has 15 residues. V lost 3 bases and J lost 6; bases outside the gene matches: 9. Looked up from germline, CDR1 is GTSNPN and CDR2 is SVGIG (reference sequence). The gene calls are TRBV30 and TRBJ2-2, with 8 bases that match TRBD1. The sequence was collected from a woman in her forties or fifties with head and neck cancer. The material sequenced was PBMCs. The CDR3 region is CAWRAGTGIPGELFF. The CDR3 bases are TGTGCCTGGAGGGCCGGGACAGGTATCCCCGGGGAGCTGTTTTTT.